A single sample is the source of the 7 T cell receptor beta chains below, sequenced in a study of T cells in Graves' hyperthyroidism and ophthalmopathy (dated by TCRdb to between 2018 and 2021). The library relied on multiplex PCR. The sequencer was an Illumina HiSeq 2000. The TCR beta CDR3 regions were amplified from the RNA transcripts. For the first round of RT-PCR on the TCR CDR3, the HTBI primer set was used together with the Qiagen OneStep RT-PCR kit. TCRdb trimmed the raw reads at Q25, called clones with MiXCR and kept productive beta chains. Records with the same CDR3 protein are collapsed into one entry carrying the most frequent genes and DNA. This sample comprises 300,000 to 500,000 distinct CDR3 sequences, 15% of them detected only once. Roughly 33% of the sample is held by the ten biggest clonotypes. The sequencing sample was made of blood. These receptor sequences come from a woman aged 25 to 39 with Graves' hyperthyroidism.

This clonotype was picked up a small number of times. The genes are TRBV7-9 and TRBJ2-3; 14 bases are shared with TRBD2. The CDR3 has 20 residues. Trimming removed 5 bases from V and 2 bases from J; junction bases left unmatched: 15. Germline CDR1 is SEHNR and CDR2 is FQNEAQ (reference sequence). CDR3 bases: TGTGCCAGCAGCGGGCCGACTAGCGGGAGGGCCCAGGGATACACAGATACGCAGTATTTT. This gives the protein CASSGPTSGRAQGYTDTQYF.

Ten or more counts support this clonotype. J is TRBJ2-7 and V is TRBV29-1; 13 nucleotides agree with TRBD2. This CDR3 has 15 amino acids. The junction had 0 bases not matched to a gene; V was cut back by 1 base and J by 0 bases. CDR1 and CDR2 (germline): SQVTM, ANQGSEA. CDR3 sequence (DNA): TGCAGCGTTGAAGGGACTAGCGGGAGCTCCTACGAGCAGTACTTC. Protein sequence: CSVEGTSGSSYEQYF.

This clonotype turned up a few times. CDR3 bases: TGCGCCAGCAGCTTTTACCGATACGTCTACGGACAGACCTACAATGAGCAGTTCTTC. It specifies CASSFYRYVYGQTYNEQFF. The rearrangement uses TRBV5-1 and TRBJ2-1, with D perhaps matching TRBD1 (6 bases). There are 19 residues in the CDR3. Trimming cost V 2 bases and J 2 bases, with 23 bases left between them. The germline V gene encodes CDR1 SGHRS and CDR2 YFSETQ. Full variable domain (rest looked up from reference TRBV5-1 and TRBJ2-1): KAGVTQTPRYLIKTRGQQVTLSCSPISGHRSVSWYQQTPGQGLQFLFEYFSETQRNKGNFPGRFSGRQFSNSRSEMNVSTLELGDSALYLCASSFYRYVYGQTYNEQFFGPGTRLTVL.

This chain joins TRBV5-6 and TRBJ2-5; D is possibly TRBD1 (6 bases). CDR3 length equals 14 residues. The germline CDR1 and CDR2 sequences are SGHDT and YYEEEE. V was trimmed by 3 bases and J by 3 bases, leaving 12 bases between them. The CDR3 sequence: CASSSQDSKETQYF. In nucleotides, the CDR3 is TGTGCCAGCAGCTCCCAGGACAGCAAAGAGACCCAGTACTTC.

This clonotype showed up many times. The DNA for the CDR3 is TGTGCCAGCAGTCCCTCGAGCGGGAGGGGCACCTACGAGCAGTACTTC. Translation gives CASSPSSGRGTYEQYF. The genes are TRBV6-2 or TRBV6-3 and TRBJ2-7, with TRBD2 matching over 10 bases. Germline lookup yields CDR1 MNHEY and CDR2 SVGEGT. After removal of 5 bases from V and 2 bases from J, the junction contained 9 bases not matched to a gene. This CDR3 region has 16 residues.

This clonotype has just a few counts. The CDR3 loop reads CSARGRVYGYTF. CDR3 nucleotides: TGCAGTGCTAGAGGGCGGGTCTATGGCTACACCTTC. The chain recombines TRBV20-1 with TRBJ1-2; D ambiguous. The CDR3 has 12 amino acids. Trimming took 1 base from V and 4 from J, leaving 7 bases between them. Looked up from germline, CDR1 is DFQATT and CDR2 is SNEGSKA (reference sequence).

This clonotype has just a few counts. The chain carries TRBV28 and TRBJ1-2; D might be TRBD1 (5 bases). V lost 2 bases, J lost 4 bases, and 23 bases lay in between. CDR3 length equals 18 residues. Germline V gene data show CDR1 as MDHEN and CDR2 as SYDVKM. Here the CDR3 reads CASSLKWFPRDEFYGYTF. The CDR3 bases are TGTGCCAGCAGTTTAAAGTGGTTCCCCAGGGATGAGTTCTATGGCTACACCTTC.